Detailed here is one T cell receptor beta chain. What it binds is not known. With V trimmed by 5 bases and J by 4 bases, 10 bases remained unmatched. CDR3 length equals 16 residues. Germline loops: CDR1 SGHTA, CDR2 FQGNSA. The data derive from a study of blood T cells in healthy people across ages. Drawn from each donor were about 9 milliliters of peripheral blood. At least 5.5 micrograms of total RNA were extracted per sample. A second PCR of roughly 6 to 12 cycles used a sample-barcoded 5' primer and a J-beta primer mix. Each of the cDNA molecules was tagged by a template-switch adaptor with 12 random nucleotides. TCRdb ran MiXCR on the 5' RACE reads and lists one entry per CDR3 protein. The sample records approximately 1.5 million distinct CDR3 sequences, roughly 32% being singletons. Broader study findings: Aged donors had fewer naive CD4+ cells and lower diversity than long-lived donors.

The specimen was blood. The receptor's source is a woman in her 30s in good health. The V call is TRBV7-2, the J call TRBJ1-4; 7 bases align to TRBD1. The CDR3 here is CASSRIPGQINEKLFF. DNA of the CDR3: TGTGCCAGCAGCCGGATTCCGGGACAGATTAATGAAAAACTGTTTTTT. Combining the CDR3 with reference TRBV7-2 and TRBJ1-4 gives the whole variable domain GAGVSQSPSNKVTEKGKDVELRCDPISGHTALYWYRQSLGQGLEFLIYFQGNSAPDKSGLPSDRFSAERTGGSVSTLTIQRTQQEDSAVYLCASSRIPGQINEKLFFGSGTQLSVL.